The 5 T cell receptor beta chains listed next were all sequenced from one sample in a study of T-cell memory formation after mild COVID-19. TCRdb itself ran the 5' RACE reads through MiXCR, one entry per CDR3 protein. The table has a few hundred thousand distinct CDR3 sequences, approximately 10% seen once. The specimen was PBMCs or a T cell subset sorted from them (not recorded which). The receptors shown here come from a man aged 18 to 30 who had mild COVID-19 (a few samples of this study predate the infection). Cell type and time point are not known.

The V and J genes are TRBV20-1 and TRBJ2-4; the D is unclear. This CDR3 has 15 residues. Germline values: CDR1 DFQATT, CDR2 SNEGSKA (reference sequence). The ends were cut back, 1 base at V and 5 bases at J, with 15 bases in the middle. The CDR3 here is CSARGMPASQNIQYF. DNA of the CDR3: TGCAGTGCTAGAGGGATGCCGGCCTCTCAAAACATTCAGTACTTC.

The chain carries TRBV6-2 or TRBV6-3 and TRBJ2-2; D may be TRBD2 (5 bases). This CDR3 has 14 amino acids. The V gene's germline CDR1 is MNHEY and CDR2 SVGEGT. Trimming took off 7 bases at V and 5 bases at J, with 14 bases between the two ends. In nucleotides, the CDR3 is TGTGCCAGCAATCGACCTCTAGCAACCGGGGAGCTGTTTTTT. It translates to CASNRPLATGELFF.

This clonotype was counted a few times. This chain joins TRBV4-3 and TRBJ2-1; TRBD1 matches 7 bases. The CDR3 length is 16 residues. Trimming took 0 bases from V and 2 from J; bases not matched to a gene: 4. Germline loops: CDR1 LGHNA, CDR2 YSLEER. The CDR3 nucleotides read TGCGCCAGCAGCCAAGAAAGGACAGGAGCCTACAATGAGCAGTTCTTC. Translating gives CASSQERTGAYNEQFF.

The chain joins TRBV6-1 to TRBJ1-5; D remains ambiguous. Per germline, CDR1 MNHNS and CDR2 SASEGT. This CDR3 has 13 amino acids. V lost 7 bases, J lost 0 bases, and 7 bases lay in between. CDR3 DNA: TGTGCCAGCAAAGTCAGTAGCAATCAGCCCCAGCATTTT. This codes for CASKVSSNQPQHF.

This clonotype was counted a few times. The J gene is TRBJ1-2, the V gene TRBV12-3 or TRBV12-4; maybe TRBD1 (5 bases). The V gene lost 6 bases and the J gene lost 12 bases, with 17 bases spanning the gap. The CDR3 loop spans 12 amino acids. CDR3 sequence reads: CASSVSGRRHTF. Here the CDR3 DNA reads TGTGCCAGCAGCGTGTCGGGGCGCCGCCACACCTTC.